These T cell receptor beta chains were read from a single sample in a study of naive and memory T cell subsets. TCRdb analysed the UMI-ligation and nested PCR reads with MiXCR anew, one entry per CDR3 protein. The sample records approximately 150,000 distinct CDR3 sequences, under 25% being singletons. Sequencing input: naive CD8+ T cells from blood. All receptors come from a human donor in good health. CDR3s include the opening cysteine and the closing phenylalanine or tryptophan. The order of the fields is clone size, J gene, D gene, V gene, CDR3 length, CDR3 DNA, CDR3 protein. A D gene is named only where the DNA matches it firmly. The size entry is marked missing in some rows and otherwise reads once, few, many or a size class.

abundance: NA
j_gene: TRBJ1-3
d_gene: NA
v_gene: TRBV4-1
len: 15
CDR3nt: TGCGCCAGCAGCCAAGGTCGGAGCTCTGGAAACACCATATATTTT
CDR3aa: CASSQGRSSGNTIYF

abundance: few
j_gene: TRBJ1-4
d_gene: TRBD1
v_gene: TRBV24-1
len: 19
CDR3nt: TGTGCCACCAGTGAGGGACAGGGGATTAGTACCGCAACTAATGAAAAACTGTTTTTT
CDR3aa: CATSEGQGISTATNEKLFF

abundance: NA
j_gene: TRBJ1-5
d_gene: NA
v_gene: TRBV7-6
len: 14
CDR3nt: TGTGCCAGCAGCCCACAGGGAGGCAATCAGCCCCAGCATTTT
CDR3aa: CASSPQGGNQPQHF

abundance: NA
j_gene: TRBJ2-1
d_gene: NA
v_gene: TRBV29-1
len: 18
CDR3nt: TGCAGCGCAACCGGCTGGGGGGTAGGGAGTGCCGCCAACAATGAGCAGTTCTTC
CDR3aa: CSATGWGVGSAANNEQFF

abundance: few
j_gene: TRBJ2-3
d_gene: TRBD2
v_gene: TRBV4-1
len: 16
CDR3nt: TGCGCCAGCAGCCAAGTGCCCGGGAGGAAGGCAGATACGCAGTATTTT
CDR3aa: CASSQVPGRKADTQYF

abundance: NA
j_gene: TRBJ2-3
d_gene: NA
v_gene: TRBV12-3/TRBV12-4
len: 12
CDR3nt: TGTGCCAGCAGTTTTCACACAGATACGCAGTATTTT
CDR3aa: CASSFHTDTQYF

abundance: NA
j_gene: TRBJ2-1
d_gene: NA
v_gene: TRBV5-5
len: 15
CDR3nt: TGTGCCAGCAGCCGAGCGGGCGGTACCTACAATGAGCAGTTCTTC
CDR3aa: CASSRAGGTYNEQFF

abundance: many
j_gene: TRBJ2-7
d_gene: NA
v_gene: TRBV7-2
len: 13
CDR3nt: TGTGCCAGCAGCTTAAGCCCGGCCGGCGAGCAGTACTTC
CDR3aa: CASSLSPAGEQYF

abundance: few
j_gene: TRBJ2-2
d_gene: TRBD1
v_gene: TRBV13
len: 17
CDR3nt: TGTGCCAGCAGCACAGATCTGACAGGGGGGAACACCGGGGAGCTGTTTTTT
CDR3aa: CASSTDLTGGNTGELFF

abundance: NA
j_gene: TRBJ2-7
d_gene: NA
v_gene: TRBV29-1
len: 13
CDR3nt: TGCAGCGTTGAAGGCTTGGGAACCTACGAGCAGTACTTC
CDR3aa: CSVEGLGTYEQYF

abundance: NA
j_gene: TRBJ2-3
d_gene: NA
v_gene: TRBV6-2/TRBV6-3
len: 13
CDR3nt: TGTGCCAGCAGCCCCGATTACACAGATACGCAGTATTTT
CDR3aa: CASSPDYTDTQYF

abundance: few
j_gene: TRBJ2-7
d_gene: TRBD1
v_gene: TRBV6-2/TRBV6-3
len: 14
CDR3nt: TGTGCCAGCAGTCGGACAGGGGAAACCTACGAGCAGTACTTC
CDR3aa: CASSRTGETYEQYF

abundance: NA
j_gene: TRBJ1-4
d_gene: TRBD1
v_gene: TRBV30
len: 14
CDR3nt: TGTGCCTGGAGCGGCGGGACAGGGAATGAAAAACTGTTTTTT
CDR3aa: CAWSGGTGNEKLFF

abundance: NA
j_gene: TRBJ1-4
d_gene: NA
v_gene: TRBV7-9
len: 15
CDR3nt: TGTGCCAGCAGACCAGACAGGACGCCTAGTGAAAAACTGTTTTTT
CDR3aa: CASRPDRTPSEKLFF

abundance: NA
j_gene: TRBJ2-5
d_gene: NA
v_gene: TRBV12-3/TRBV12-4
len: 16
CDR3nt: TGTGCCAGCAGTGAATCCGGGGGAGGAGCAAGGGAGACCCAGTACTTC
CDR3aa: CASSESGGGARETQYF

abundance: few
j_gene: TRBJ2-1
d_gene: TRBD2
v_gene: TRBV9
len: 19
CDR3nt: TGTGCCAGCAGCGTCCCTCTGGAGGCTAGCGGAGGTCCCCACAATGAGCAGTTCTTC
CDR3aa: CASSVPLEASGGPHNEQFF

abundance: NA
j_gene: TRBJ2-1
d_gene: NA
v_gene: TRBV15
len: 15
CDR3nt: TGTGCCACCAGCAGAGATCCGGGACTCGGGAATGAGCAGTTCTTC
CDR3aa: CATSRDPGLGNEQFF

abundance: NA
j_gene: TRBJ2-1
d_gene: NA
v_gene: TRBV6-2/TRBV6-3
len: 14
CDR3nt: TGTGCCAGCCAACAGGGTGGGTCCTACAATGAGCAGTTCTTC
CDR3aa: CASQQGGSYNEQFF

abundance: NA
j_gene: TRBJ1-4
d_gene: NA
v_gene: TRBV9
len: 14
CDR3nt: TGTGCCAGCAGCCCCGACGGATTTAATGAAAAACTGTTTTTT
CDR3aa: CASSPDGFNEKLFF

abundance: few
j_gene: TRBJ1-1
d_gene: NA
v_gene: TRBV28
len: 19
CDR3nt: TGTGCCAGCAGTCCCCGAAGCTCGGATCGGGAGCTGGTGAACACTGAAGCTTTCTTT
CDR3aa: CASSPRSSDRELVNTEAFF

abundance: few
j_gene: TRBJ2-7
d_gene: TRBD2
v_gene: TRBV7-9
len: 15
CDR3nt: TGTGCCAGCAGCTTAGTGGGCGGGAGGGCTCGGGAGCAGTACTTC
CDR3aa: CASSLVGGRAREQYF

abundance: NA
j_gene: TRBJ2-2
d_gene: TRBD1
v_gene: TRBV9
len: 16
CDR3nt: TGTGCCAGCAGCGTGCGCCCCGGGACAGGGACCGGGGAGCTGTTTTTT
CDR3aa: CASSVRPGTGTGELFF

abundance: few
j_gene: TRBJ1-5
d_gene: NA
v_gene: TRBV28
len: 17
CDR3nt: TGTGCCAGCAGTTTATACTCAAACCGGGTCTTCAATCAGCCCCAGCATTTT
CDR3aa: CASSLYSNRVFNQPQHF

abundance: few
j_gene: TRBJ2-6
d_gene: NA
v_gene: TRBV11-2
len: 16
CDR3nt: TGTGCCAGCAGCCGCGACAGATTCTCTGGGGCCAACGTCCTGACTTTC
CDR3aa: CASSRDRFSGANVLTF

abundance: NA
j_gene: TRBJ2-1
d_gene: TRBD2
v_gene: TRBV28
len: 15
CDR3nt: TGTGCCAGCAGTTTAGGACTAGCGGACTACAATGAGCAGTTCTTC
CDR3aa: CASSLGLADYNEQFF

abundance: NA
j_gene: TRBJ2-5
d_gene: TRBD2
v_gene: TRBV20-1
len: 15
CDR3nt: TGCAGTGCTTCTAAGAGCGGGAGGGCATACGAGACCCAGTACTTC
CDR3aa: CSASKSGRAYETQYF

abundance: few
j_gene: TRBJ2-5
d_gene: NA
v_gene: TRBV28
len: 14
CDR3nt: TGTGCCAGCAGTTTTTGGGCAGGGGGGGAGACCCAGTACTTC
CDR3aa: CASSFWAGGETQYF